This entry lists 11 T cell receptor beta chains sequenced from one sample in a study of control samples from healthy donors and cancer patients. Sequenced by immunoSEQ multiplex PCR; TCRdb stores in-frame clones only, minus some. The table shows roughly 120,000 clones, with roughly 95% occurring only once. The source material was blood. The receptors derive from a man aged 30 to 39 in good health.

The chain has TRBV30 and TRBJ2-1; 7 bases are a match to TRBD2. Germline values: CDR1 GTSNPN, CDR2 SVGIG (reference sequence). CDR3 length: 14 residues. V shed 3 bases, J shed 4 bases, and the junction held 6 bases outside the gene matches. The CDR3 DNA sequence: TGTGCCTGGAGGGGCGGGGGTTCATACAATGAGCAGTTCTTC. It translates to CAWRGGGSYNEQFF.

The CDR3 coding sequence is TGTGCCAGCTCCTTAACGACAGGGTCGAGCGAAAAACTGTTTTTT. This encodes CASSLTTGSSEKLFF. The rearrangement uses TRBV18 and TRBJ1-4; TRBD1 aligns across 7 bases. The J segment lost 8 bases and the V segment lost 6 bases, leaving 12 bases of the junction unmatched. Germline V gene data show CDR1 as KGHSH and CDR2 as LQKENI. This CDR3 contains 15 residues.

V and J are TRBV7-9 and TRBJ2-7, with 11 bases aligning to TRBD2. The CDR3 has 17 amino acids. The germline V gene has CDR1 SEHNR and CDR2 FQNEAQ (reference sequence). V lost 6 bases and J lost 0; bases outside the gene matches: 10. The CDR3 coding sequence is TGTGCCAGCAGAAAACTAGCGGGGGAGACCAGCTCCTACGAGCAGTACTTC. Translated: CASRKLAGETSSYEQYF. The full variable domain, in which reference TRBV7-9 and TRBJ2-7 provide the parts outside the CDR3, is DTGVSQNPRHKITKRGQNVTFRCDPISEHNRLYWYRQTLGQGPEFLTYFQNEAQLEKSRLLSDRFSAERPKGSFSTLEIQRTEQGDSAMYLCASRKLAGETSSYEQYFGPGTRLTVT.

This sequence joins TRBV25-1 and TRBJ1-2; 10 bases agree with TRBD1. V gave up 2 bases and J gave up 4 bases; unmatched junction bases: 10. CDR3 length equals 17 residues. Germline CDR1 and CDR2: MGHDK and SYGVNS. The CDR3 protein is CASSEIGTGVRGYGYTF. CDR3 bases: TGTGCCAGCAGTGAAATTGGGACAGGGGTCCGGGGCTATGGCTACACCTTC.

The gene calls are TRBV6-5 and TRBJ1-3; 7 bases are shared with TRBD1. The germline CDR1 and CDR2 sequences are MNHEY and SVGAGI. Trimming took 5 bases from V and 3 from J; bases not matched to a gene: 7. The CDR3 spans 15 residues. The CDR3 here is CASSPDRAFGNTIYF. In DNA form, the CDR3 reads TGTGCCAGCAGTCCCGACAGGGCATTTGGAAACACCATATATTTT.

V usage is TRBV7-9 and J usage is TRBJ2-7; D is ambiguous. V lost 5 bases and J lost 0, with 5 bases in between. Per germline, CDR1 SEHNR and CDR2 FQNEAQ (reference sequence). CDR3 length equals 12 residues. CDR3 sequence: CASSGNSYEQYF. The CDR3 DNA is TGTGCCAGCAGCGGGAACTCCTACGAGCAGTACTTC.

This chain connects TRBV4-3 to TRBJ1-2; D unclear. CDR1 is LGHNA, CDR2 YSLEER, per germline. Trimming took 0 bases from V and 6 from J, leaving 14 bases between them. The CDR3 extends over 15 amino acids. The CDR3 protein is CASSQDVWVSHGYTF. DNA for the CDR3: TGCGCCAGCAGCCAAGATGTATGGGTATCTCATGGCTACACCTTC.

The J gene is TRBJ1-2, the V gene TRBV2; possibly TRBD1 for D (5 bases). CDR1 SNHLY and CDR2 FYNNEI come from the germline V gene. There are 12 residues in the CDR3. Trimming cost V 6 bases and J 3 bases, with 8 bases left between them. The chain's CDR3 is CASSGTDYGYTF. CDR3 coding DNA: TGTGCCAGCAGCGGGACCGACTATGGCTACACCTTC.

V usage is TRBV7-9 and J usage is TRBJ1-1, with a possible D match to TRBD1 (5 bases). Germline V CDR1 and CDR2: SEHNR, FQNEAQ (reference sequence). V was clipped by 4 bases and J by 4 bases, with 16 bases between them. The CDR3 has 15 amino acids. This CDR3 reads CASSSTGTRSTEAFF. As DNA, the CDR3 is TGTGCCAGCAGCTCGACCGGGACGAGGAGCACTGAAGCTTTCTTT.

The chain employs TRBV5-6 and TRBJ2-7, with 7 bases matching TRBD1. V lost 4 bases and J lost 3; bases outside the gene matches: 7. The CDR3 is 14 amino acids. Germline V gene sequence: CDR1 SGHDT, CDR2 YYEEEE. Here the CDR3 reads CASSDRDSLYEQYF. Here the CDR3 DNA reads TGTGCCAGCAGCGACCGGGACAGTCTCTACGAGCAGTACTTC.

The chain employs TRBV6-5 and TRBJ2-7; D ambiguous. The CDR3 contains 12 residues. The germline gives CDR1 MNHEY, CDR2 SVGAGI. The DNA of the CDR3 is TGTGCTAATGGACGGAGCTCCTACGAGCAGTACTTC. Translating gives CANGRSSYEQYF.